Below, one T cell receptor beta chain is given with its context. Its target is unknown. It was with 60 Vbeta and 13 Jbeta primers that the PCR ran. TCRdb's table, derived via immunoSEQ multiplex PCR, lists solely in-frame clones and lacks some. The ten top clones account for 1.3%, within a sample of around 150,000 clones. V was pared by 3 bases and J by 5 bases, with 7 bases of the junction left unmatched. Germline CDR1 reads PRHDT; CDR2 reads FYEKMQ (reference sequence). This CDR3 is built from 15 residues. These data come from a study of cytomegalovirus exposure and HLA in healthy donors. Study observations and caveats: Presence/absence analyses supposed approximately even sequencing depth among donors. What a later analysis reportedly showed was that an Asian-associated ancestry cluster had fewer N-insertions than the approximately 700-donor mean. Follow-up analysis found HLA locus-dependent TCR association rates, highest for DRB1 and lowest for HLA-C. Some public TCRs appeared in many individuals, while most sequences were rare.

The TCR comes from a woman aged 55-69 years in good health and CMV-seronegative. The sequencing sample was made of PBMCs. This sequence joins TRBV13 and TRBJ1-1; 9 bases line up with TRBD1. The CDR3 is CASSFEGQGFTEAFF. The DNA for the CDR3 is TGTGCCAGCAGCTTCGAGGGACAGGGCTTTACTGAAGCTTTCTTT.